This T cell receptor (beta chain) was profiled in a study of identical twins. CDR3 size: 16 residues. The trim removed 8 bases at V and 3 bases at J, leaving 14 bases unmatched. Germline values: CDR1 MNHNS, CDR2 SASEGT. This clonotype was counted between two and nine times. TCRdb itself ran the 5' RACE reads through MiXCR, one entry per CDR3 protein. The sample holds hundreds of thousands of distinct CDR3 sequences, about 18% seen once. This same sample was also part of a study on T cells expressing NK-cell markers. According to that study: The dominant NKG2C+ clonotypes represented about 1.0-7.5% of CD8+ T cells in over 5 donors.

The receptor comes from a woman younger than 35 in good health. V usage is TRBV6-1 and J usage is TRBJ2-3; TRBD1 agrees at 7 bases. Source material: PBMCs. CDR3 DNA: TGTGCCAGCGCGAAGAGTAGGGGACAGATAACAGATACGCAGTATTTT. Its protein is CASAKSRGQITDTQYF.